This TCR beta chain derives from a study of chemoradiotherapy in HPV16-positive cancers. General study points: Candidate HPV-specific clones and E7-related TCR motifs grew in tumor during treatment.

This clone was detected once. Its antigen is still unknown. The CDR3 is 12 residues long. Trimming stripped 11 bases from V and 3 bases from J, with 11 bases between. Per the germline V gene, CDR1 is LNHDA and CDR2 is SQIVND (reference sequence). Method: immunoSEQ multiplex PCR; TCRdb's copy keeps in-frame clones and lacks some. The sample has fewer than 2,500 clones, 75% to 90% seen once. V gene TRBV19 combines with J gene TRBJ2-4, with D unclear. This receptor was taken from a human donor with HPV-associated anogenital cancer. Material: tumor tissue, obtained from a patient who underwent chemoradiotherapy. The CDR3 reads CAASGNKNIQYF. CDR3 bases: TGTGCCGCTAGTGGCAACAAAAACATTCAGTACTTC.